These 20 T cell receptor beta chains were sequenced from one sample in a study of blood T cells in healthy people across ages (dated by TCRdb to between 2014 and 2017). The library was made by 5' RACE. Sequencing was performed on an Illumina HiSeq 2500. The second PCR ran for roughly 7 to 11 cycles and used a J-beta primer mix along with a sample-barcoded 5' primer. TCRdb cleaned the public reads at Q25 with fastp, built clones with MiXCR and kept in-frame beta chains. Entries are consolidated by CDR3 protein sequence, retaining the most common genes and DNA. A total of roughly 730,000 distinct CDR3 sequences appear in this sample, roughly 50% of them only once. Of the sample, roughly 25% falls within the top ten clones. The specimen was blood. These TCRs come from a man in his forties or fifties in good health.

The chain recombines TRBV29-1 with TRBJ2-7; D is possibly TRBD1 (6 bases). Germline V CDR1 and CDR2: SQVTM, ANQGSEA. The CDR3 consists of 14 residues. Trimming took 7 bases from V and 0 from J, leaving 16 bases between them. The CDR3 DNA sequence: TGCAGCGCTAGGGACACAGGCCTCTCCTACGAGCAGTACTTC. Protein sequence: CSARDTGLSYEQYF.

This clonotype was counted only a few times. The CDR3 protein is CASSVGTDQYF. The CDR3 DNA sequence: TGTGCCAGCAGTGTGGGGACAGACCAGTACTTC. The V gene is TRBV2, the J gene TRBJ2-5; 7 nucleotides align to TRBD1. Germline lookup yields CDR1 SNHLY and CDR2 FYNNEI. The CDR3 is 11 amino acids. The V gene end was trimmed by 4 bases and the J gene end by 10 bases; junction bases not matched to a gene: 3.

This clonotype was counted a few times. V is TRBV7-9 and J is TRBJ2-4; a possible D gene is TRBD2 (6 bases). The ends were cut back, 4 bases at V and 6 bases at J, with 22 bases in the middle. Germline V gene lookup returns CDR1 SEHNR and CDR2 FQNEAQ (reference sequence). This CDR3 spans 17 amino acids. CDR3 DNA sequence: TGTGCCAGCAGCTCCGGGACTGTTGTCAAAGGAGGAAACATTCAGTACTTC. Translation: CASSSGTVVKGGNIQYF.

This clonotype showed up just once. This chain uses TRBV7-2 with TRBJ2-7; 11 nucleotides align to TRBD2. The V segment lost 4 bases and the J segment 2 bases; nucleotides outside the gene matches: 10. The CDR3 totals 17 residues. CDR1 and CDR2 (germline): SGHTA, FQGNSA. CDR3 DNA: TGTGCCAGCAGCTCAAGGGGGATAGCGGGAGGGCCCTACGAGCAGTACTTC. This sequence encodes CASSSRGIAGGPYEQYF.

The chain carries TRBV6-4 and TRBJ2-6, with D possibly being TRBD1 (6 bases). The V gene lost 6 bases and the J gene lost 1 base, with 16 bases spanning the gap. CDR1 and CDR2 from the germline V gene are MRHNA and SNTAGT. The CDR3 contains 17 residues. The CDR3: CASSPSLDRSGANVLTF. DNA of the CDR3: TGTGCCAGCAGCCCCTCCCTGGACAGATCTGGGGCCAACGTCCTGACTTTC.

About this clonotype itself: This clone may be a read error of a much larger clone one base away. The chain recombines TRBV4-2 with TRBJ2-7; D might be TRBD1 (5 bases). The germline CDR1 and CDR2 sequences are LGHNA and YNFKEQ. V dropped 3 bases and J dropped 3 bases, with 6 bases sitting between them. This CDR3 is 12 amino acids long. The CDR3 DNA reads as TGTGCCAGCAGCCAGGACAACTACGAGCAGTACTTC. Amino acids: CASSQDNYEQYF.

Ten or more counts support this clonotype. The rearrangement links TRBV7-2 to TRBJ2-3; D remains ambiguous. Germline V gene sequence: CDR1 SGHTA, CDR2 FQGNSA. The germline V and J ends were trimmed by 2 bases and 2 bases, with 14 bases remaining between them. The CDR3 is 16 amino acids. CDR3 in DNA: TGTGCCAGCAGCTTAATTATCGACCAGAACACAGATACGCAGTATTTT. Translation: CASSLIIDQNTDTQYF.

On this clonotype: A read error may account for a junction end that differs from germline. The chain joins TRBV19 to TRBJ2-3; a possible D gene is TRBD2 (7 bases). This CDR3 has 16 residues. Germline values: CDR1 LNHDA, CDR2 SQIVND (reference sequence). Here the CDR3 DNA reads TGTGCCAATAGTTCCAGGGGCGGGAGCCCCTCAGATACGCAGTATTTT. Protein product: CANSSRGGSPSDTQYF.

The chain combines TRBV6-4 with TRBJ2-7; D remains unclear. This CDR3 is 17 amino acids long. Deletions cut 2 bases from V and 4 bases from J, with 21 bases between. The germline V gene has CDR1 MRHNA and CDR2 SNTAGT. The CDR3: CASSDPGSRSVLYEQYF. The CDR3 nucleotides read TGTGCCAGCAGTGACCCCGGAAGCAGGTCAGTACTGTACGAGCAGTACTTC.

With respect to this clonotype: The conserved final phenylalanine or tryptophan is absent from the CDR3, which likely points to a read error. This chain uses TRBV4-3 with TRBJ2-7, with a possible D match to TRBD2 (6 bases). V lost 0 bases to trimming and J lost 7 bases, with 19 bases between them. The CDR3 runs 16 residues. Germline assignment: CDR1 LGHNA and CDR2 YSLEER. DNA of the CDR3: TGCGCCAGCAGCCAAGAGGGACTTTATTCGGGCAATGAGCAGTACTAC. This translates into CASSQEGLYSGNEQYY.

The chain combines TRBV27 with TRBJ2-7, with D perhaps being TRBD1 or TRBD2 (5 bases each). CDR3 length: 16 amino acids. Trimming stripped 5 bases from V and 0 bases from J, with 17 bases between. The germline gives CDR1 MNHEY, CDR2 SMNVEV (reference sequence). CDR3 amino acids: CASSPGAGRSSYEQYF. CDR3 nucleotide sequence: TGTGCCAGCAGTCCCGGGGCAGGACGGAGCTCCTACGAGCAGTACTTC.

The rearrangement links TRBV11-2 to TRBJ2-5; 11 bases fit TRBD2. The CDR3 extends over 19 amino acids. The trim removed 6 bases at V and 2 bases at J, leaving 17 bases unmatched. Germline loops: CDR1 SGHAT, CDR2 FQNNGV. This CDR3 is CASSYTGRTSGWKQETQYF. The CDR3 region has the DNA TGTGCCAGCAGTTATACAGGGAGGACTAGCGGGTGGAAACAAGAGACCCAGTACTTC.

This clonotype was seen only a few times. The chain combines TRBV20-1 with TRBJ2-7; 7 bases are a match to TRBD2. Germline CDR1 is DFQATT and CDR2 is SNEGSKA (reference sequence). The CDR3 is 15 amino acids. After removal of 5 bases from V and 2 bases from J, the junction contained 12 bases not matched to a gene. The CDR3 here is CSAGSRAGTPYEQYF. CDR3 nucleotides: TGCAGTGCTGGATCACGAGCGGGGACCCCCTACGAGCAGTACTTC.

This clonotype was picked up a small number of times. The V gene is TRBV20-1, the J gene TRBJ2-3; D possibly corresponds to TRBD2 (6 bases). CDR1 DFQATT and CDR2 SNEGSKA come from the germline V gene (reference sequence). The CDR3 contains 15 residues. V was trimmed by 3 bases and J by 3 bases, leaving 16 bases between them. CDR3 nucleotides: TGCAGTGCTAGCCGGGGAAGCGGGTTGACAGATACGCAGTATTTT. Protein: CSASRGSGLTDTQYF.

This rearrangement joins TRBV7-2 to TRBJ2-7, with D possibly being TRBD2 (6 bases). The germline CDR1 and CDR2 sequences are SGHTA and FQGNSA. The V gene lost 2 bases and the J gene lost 4 bases, with 15 bases spanning the gap. This CDR3 contains 15 residues. CDR3 nucleotides: TGTGCCAGCAGCTTATTGGGGGGAGTAGGATACGAGCAGTACTTC. It is translated as CASSLLGGVGYEQYF.

J is TRBJ1-1 and V is TRBV2; D unresolved. With 7 bases removed from V and 0 bases from J, the gap between germline ends came to 9 bases. Looked up from germline, CDR1 is SNHLY and CDR2 is FYNNEI. CDR3 size: 13 residues. The CDR3 DNA is TGTGCCAGCATAAGGGTGATGAACACTGAAGCTTTCTTT. This gives the protein CASIRVMNTEAFF.

This chain links TRBV6-5 with TRBJ2-5, with D possibly being TRBD1 or TRBD2 (5 bases each). Trimming pared 0 bases from V and 0 bases from J, leaving 26 bases between. Looked up from germline, CDR1 is MNHEY and CDR2 is SVGAGI. This CDR3 spans 21 amino acids. The CDR3 sequence: CASSYSAAGGVGRKDQETQYF. For the CDR3, the DNA is TGTGCCAGCAGTTACTCGGCCGCTGGGGGAGTGGGCCGCAAAGACCAAGAGACCCAGTACTTC.

This clonotype was detected only a few times. CDR3 nucleotides: TGCGCCAGCAGCTTGGCAGGGAACCCAGATACGCAGTATTTT. Amino acid sequence: CASSLAGNPDTQYF. The chain employs TRBV5-1 and TRBJ2-3, with a tentative D call TRBD1 (5 bases). Germline V gives CDR1 SGHRS, CDR2 YFSETQ. Trimming stripped 0 bases from V and 4 bases from J, with 9 bases between. The CDR3 extends over 14 amino acids. The full variable domain, rest sourced from reference TRBV5-1 and TRBJ2-3, is KAGVTQTPRYLIKTRGQQVTLSCSPISGHRSVSWYQQTPGQGLQFLFEYFSETQRNKGNFPGRFSGRQFSNSRSEMNVSTLELGDSALYLCASSLAGNPDTQYFGPGTRLTVL.

This clonotype was picked up a small number of times. The chain links TRBV7-2 to TRBJ2-7; D is unclear. The J call may be mistaken, given a closer DNA end match to TRBJ2-5. CDR3 length equals 15 residues. Germline V gene lookup returns CDR1 SGHTA and CDR2 FQGNSA. The DNA of the CDR3 is TGTGCCAGCAGCTTAGTATGGCAAGAGCAAGAGACCCAGTACTTC. Translating it yields CASSLVWQEQETQYF.

This clonotype was counted once. The chain links TRBV20-1 to TRBJ2-6; no definite D call. With 0 bases removed from V and 0 bases from J, the gap between germline ends came to 12 bases. CDR3 length: 17 residues. Germline lookup yields CDR1 DFQATT and CDR2 SNEGSKA (reference sequence). CDR3 coding DNA: TGCAGTGCTAGAGATAGTACGGCGAGCTCTGGGGCCAACGTCCTGACTTTC. It is translated as CSARDSTASSGANVLTF.